This T cell receptor (beta chain) was sequenced during a study of breast tumors, draining lymph nodes, adjacent tissues. Study outcomes and limitations: Compared with basal-like, luminal-like tumors shared significantly more repertoire with nontumor tissue. Data fit most tumor T cells coming from lymph node, expanding in tumor. Tumors had less TCR diversity than lymph nodes, more than nontumor tissue. That most tumor T cells come from lymph nodes remained unproven.

TCRdb recomputed calls from the multiplex PCR reads with MiXCR, one row per CDR3 protein. Among 150,000 to 200,000 distinct CDR3 sequences listed, approximately 30% were seen once. In this sample, this clonotype turned up many times. Its antigen is currently unknown. Samples came from axillary lymph nodes draining the breast cancer. From germline, CDR1 is MNHNS and CDR2 SASEGT. This CDR3 is 13 amino acids long. J lost 3 bases, V lost 8 bases, and 4 bases had no gene match. Sequenced: axillary lymph node tissue. The sequence came from a female donor with breast cancer. Some clones in this sample may be carry-over from other donors' samples. The chain couples TRBV6-1 to TRBJ2-1, with 7 bases fitting TRBD1. The CDR3 reads CASVGQVYNEQFF. For the CDR3, the DNA is TGTGCCAGCGTTGGACAGGTCTACAATGAGCAGTTCTTC.